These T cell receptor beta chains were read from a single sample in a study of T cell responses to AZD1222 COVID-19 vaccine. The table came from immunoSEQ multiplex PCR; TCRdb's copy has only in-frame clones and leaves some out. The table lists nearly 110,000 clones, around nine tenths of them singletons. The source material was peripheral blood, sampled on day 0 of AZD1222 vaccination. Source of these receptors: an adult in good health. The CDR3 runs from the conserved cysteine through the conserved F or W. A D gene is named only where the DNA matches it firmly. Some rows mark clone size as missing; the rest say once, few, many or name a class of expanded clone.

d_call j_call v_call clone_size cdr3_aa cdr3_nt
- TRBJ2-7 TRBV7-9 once CASSLDGGSYYEQYF TGTGCCAGCAGCTTAGACGGAGGATCTTACTACGAGCAGTACTTC
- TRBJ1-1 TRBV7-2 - CASSSMAQNTEAFF TGTGCCAGCAGCTCCATGGCACAGAACACTGAAGCTTTCTTT
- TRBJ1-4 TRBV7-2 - CASSFAQGTNEKLFF TGTGCCAGCAGCTTCGCGCAGGGGACTAATGAAAAACTGTTTTTT
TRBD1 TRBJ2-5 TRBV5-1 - CASSTGTGGVGEETQYF TGCGCCAGCAGCACCGGCACAGGGGGAGTAGGAGAAGAGACCCAGTACTTC
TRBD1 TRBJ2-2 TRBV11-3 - CASSNRQGSTGELFF TGTGCCAGCAGCAATCGACAGGGCTCCACCGGGGAGCTGTTTTTT
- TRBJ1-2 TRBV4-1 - CASSQEMARGYGYTF TGCGCCAGCAGCCAAGAAATGGCCAGGGGCTATGGCTACACCTTC
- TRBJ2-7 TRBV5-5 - CASSLLSAYEQYF TGTGCCAGCAGCTTGCTTTCAGCCTACGAGCAGTACTTC
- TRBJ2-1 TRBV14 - CASSLWGGEQQFF TGTGCCAGCAGCCTCTGGGGGGGCGAGCAGCAGTTCTTC
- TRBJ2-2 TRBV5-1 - CASHEGGTGELFF TGCGCCAGCCACGAAGGAGGGACCGGGGAGCTGTTTTTT
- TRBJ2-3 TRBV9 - CASSESGDTDTQYF TGTGCCAGCAGCGAGTCAGGGGACACAGATACGCAGTATTTT
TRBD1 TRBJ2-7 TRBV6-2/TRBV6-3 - CASSPRFGQGAREQYF TGTGCCAGCAGCCCTCGTTTCGGACAGGGGGCTCGCGAGCAGTACTTC
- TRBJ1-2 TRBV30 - CAWRPTGFYGYTF TGTGCCTGGAGGCCGACAGGATTTTATGGCTACACCTTC
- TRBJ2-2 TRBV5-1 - CASSEIVTGELFF TGCGCCAGCAGCGAGATTGTGACCGGGGAGCTGTTTTTT
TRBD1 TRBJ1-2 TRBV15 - CATSRDRGVYGYTF TGTGCCACCAGCAGGGACAGGGGAGTCTATGGCTACACCTTC
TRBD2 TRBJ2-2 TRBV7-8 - CASSLGRLRGAYTGELFF TGTGCCAGCAGCTTAGGTCGATTGCGGGGGGCCTACACCGGGGAGCTGTTTTTT
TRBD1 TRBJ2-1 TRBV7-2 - CASSLRQGSYNEQFF TGTGCCAGCAGCTTACGACAGGGTTCATACAATGAGCAGTTCTTC
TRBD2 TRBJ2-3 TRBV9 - CASSPSPGGSGGTDTQYF TGTGCCAGCAGCCCTTCCCCCGGGGGTAGCGGGGGGACGGATACGCAGTATTTT
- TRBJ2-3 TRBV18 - CASSPVTDTQYF TGTGCCAGCTCACCTGTCACAGATACGCAGTATTTT
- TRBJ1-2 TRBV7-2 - CASTLQGVGGYTF TGTGCCAGCACCTTACAGGGAGTGGGTGGCTACACCTTC
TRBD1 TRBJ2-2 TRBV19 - CASRRPGQGNTGELFF TGTGCCAGTAGAAGGCCGGGACAGGGGAACACCGGGGAGCTGTTTTTT
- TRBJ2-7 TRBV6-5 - CASSSPSYEQYF TGTGCCAGCAGTTCCCCCTCCTACGAGCAGTACTTC
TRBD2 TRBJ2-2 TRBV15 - CATSRGLAVNTGELFF TGTGCCACCAGCAGAGGACTAGCGGTGAACACCGGGGAGCTGTTTTTT
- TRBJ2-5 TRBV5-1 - CASSLEQETQYF TGCGCCAGCAGCTTGGAACAAGAGACCCAGTACTTC
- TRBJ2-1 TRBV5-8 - CASSSVRQGYNEQFF TGTGCCAGCAGCTCCGTAAGGCAGGGATACAATGAGCAGTTCTTC
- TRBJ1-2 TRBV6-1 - CASSRGHPDGYTF TGTGCCAGCAGCCGGGGACATCCGGATGGCTACACCTTC
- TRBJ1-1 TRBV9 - CASGKGWGATEAFF TGTGCCAGCGGAAAGGGTTGGGGGGCCACTGAAGCTTTCTTT
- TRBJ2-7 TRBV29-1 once CSVVQENYEQYF TGCAGCGTTGTCCAGGAGAACTACGAGCAGTACTTC
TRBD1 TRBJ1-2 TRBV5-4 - CASSRDRVNGYTF TGTGCCAGCAGCCGGGACAGGGTGAATGGCTACACCTTC
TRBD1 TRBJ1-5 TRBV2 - CASRGDRGGNQPQHF TGTGCCAGCAGAGGGGACAGGGGAGGGAATCAGCCCCAGCATTTT
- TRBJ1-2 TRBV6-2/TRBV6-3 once CASSYARGQLIADGYTF TGTGCCAGCAGCTATGCCCGGGGACAATTAATAGCGGATGGCTACACCTTC
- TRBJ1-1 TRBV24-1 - CATTFRGWTEAFF TGTGCCACCACCTTCAGGGGTTGGACTGAAGCTTTCTTT
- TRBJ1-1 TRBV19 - CASSMSSEAFF TGTGCCAGTAGTATGTCCAGTGAAGCTTTCTTT
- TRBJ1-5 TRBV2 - CASSVNSNQPQHF TGTGCCAGCAGTGTAAATAGCAATCAGCCCCAGCATTTT
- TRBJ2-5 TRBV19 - CASSIGGEETQYF TGTGCCAGTAGTATCGGGGGCGAAGAGACCCAGTACTTC
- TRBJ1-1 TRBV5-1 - CASSFWGVNTEAFF TGCGCCAGCAGCTTTTGGGGGGTGAACACTGAAGCTTTCTTT
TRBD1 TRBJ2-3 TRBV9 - CASSVDRVKDTQYF TGTGCCAGCAGCGTGGACAGGGTGAAAGATACGCAGTATTTT